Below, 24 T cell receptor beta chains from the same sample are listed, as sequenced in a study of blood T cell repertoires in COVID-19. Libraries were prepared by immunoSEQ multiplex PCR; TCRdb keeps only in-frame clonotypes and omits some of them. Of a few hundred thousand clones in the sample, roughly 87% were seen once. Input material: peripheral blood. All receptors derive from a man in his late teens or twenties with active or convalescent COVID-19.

The CDR3 nucleotides read TGTGCCAGCAGCTTGCGGAGGATGAACACTGAAGCTTTCTTT. Translating it yields CASSLRRMNTEAFF. J is TRBJ1-1 and V is TRBV5-8; D is unresolved. Trimming took 1 base from V and 0 from J, leaving 7 bases between them. The CDR3 extends over 14 amino acids. The V gene's germline CDR1 is SGHTS and CDR2 YDEGEE.

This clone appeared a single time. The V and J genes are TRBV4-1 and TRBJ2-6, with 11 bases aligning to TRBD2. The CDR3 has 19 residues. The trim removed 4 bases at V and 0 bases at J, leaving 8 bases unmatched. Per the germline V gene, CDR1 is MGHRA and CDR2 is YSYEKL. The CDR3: CASSPARLAGSSGANVLTF. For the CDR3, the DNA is TGCGCCAGCAGCCCGGCCCGACTAGCGGGGAGCTCTGGGGCCAACGTCCTGACTTTC.

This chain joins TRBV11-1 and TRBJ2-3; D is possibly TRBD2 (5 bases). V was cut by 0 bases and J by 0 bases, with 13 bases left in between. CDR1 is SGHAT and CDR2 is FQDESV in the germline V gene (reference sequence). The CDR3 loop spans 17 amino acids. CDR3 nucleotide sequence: TGTGCCAGCAGCTTAGCGTCGCAGAGACTAAGCACAGATACGCAGTATTTT. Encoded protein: CASSLASQRLSTDTQYF.

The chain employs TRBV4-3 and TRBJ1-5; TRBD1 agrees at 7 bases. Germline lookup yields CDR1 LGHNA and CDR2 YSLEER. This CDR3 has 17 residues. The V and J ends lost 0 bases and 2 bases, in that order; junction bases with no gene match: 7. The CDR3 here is CASSQDPVDRGNQPQHF. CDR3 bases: TGCGCCAGCAGCCAAGATCCCGTCGACAGGGGCAATCAGCCCCAGCATTTT.

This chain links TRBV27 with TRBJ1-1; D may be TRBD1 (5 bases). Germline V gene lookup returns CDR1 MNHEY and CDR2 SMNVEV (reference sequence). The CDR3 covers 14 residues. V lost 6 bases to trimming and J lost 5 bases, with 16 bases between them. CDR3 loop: CASSLTTGVTEAFF. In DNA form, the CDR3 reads TGTGCCAGCAGCTTAACTACGGGGGTTACTGAAGCTTTCTTT.

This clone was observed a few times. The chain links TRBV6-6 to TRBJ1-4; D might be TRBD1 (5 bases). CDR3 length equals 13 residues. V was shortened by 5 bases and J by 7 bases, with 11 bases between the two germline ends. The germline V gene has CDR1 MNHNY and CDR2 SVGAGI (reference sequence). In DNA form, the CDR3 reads TGTGCCAGCAGTCAGCAGGGCCGTGAAAAACTGTTTTTT. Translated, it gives CASSQQGREKLFF.

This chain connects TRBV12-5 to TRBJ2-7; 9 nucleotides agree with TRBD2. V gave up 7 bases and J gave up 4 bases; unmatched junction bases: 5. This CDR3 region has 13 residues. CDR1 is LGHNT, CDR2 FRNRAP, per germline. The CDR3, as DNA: TGTGCTAGTGCCCCCGCGGGGGGGTACGAGCAGTACTTC. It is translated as CASAPAGGYEQYF.

In DNA, the CDR3 is TGCGCCAGCAGCGCTAGTAACGAGCAGTACTTC. It encodes CASSASNEQYF. The chain recombines TRBV5-1 with TRBJ2-7; no clear D gene. V lost 4 bases and J lost 5, with 7 bases in between. Looked up from germline, CDR1 is SGHRS and CDR2 is YFSETQ. The CDR3 runs to 11 residues.

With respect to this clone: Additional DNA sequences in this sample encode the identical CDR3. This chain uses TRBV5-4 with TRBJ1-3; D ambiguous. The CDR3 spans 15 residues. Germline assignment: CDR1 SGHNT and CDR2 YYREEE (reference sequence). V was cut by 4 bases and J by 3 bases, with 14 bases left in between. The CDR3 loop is CASSLAGGSGNTIYF. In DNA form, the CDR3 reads TGTGCCAGCAGCCTGGCTGGCGGAAGTGGAAACACCATATATTTT.

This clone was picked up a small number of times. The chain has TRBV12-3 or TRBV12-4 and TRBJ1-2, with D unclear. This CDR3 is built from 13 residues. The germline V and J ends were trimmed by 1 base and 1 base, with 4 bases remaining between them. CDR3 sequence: CASSLVYNYGYTF. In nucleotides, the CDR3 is TGTGCCAGCAGTTTAGTCTATAACTATGGCTACACCTTC.

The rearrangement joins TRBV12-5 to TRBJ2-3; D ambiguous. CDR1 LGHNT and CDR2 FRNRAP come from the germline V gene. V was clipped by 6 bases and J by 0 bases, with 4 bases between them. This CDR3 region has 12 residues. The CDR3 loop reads CASGPSTDTQYF. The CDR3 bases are TGTGCTAGTGGCCCAAGCACAGATACGCAGTATTTT.

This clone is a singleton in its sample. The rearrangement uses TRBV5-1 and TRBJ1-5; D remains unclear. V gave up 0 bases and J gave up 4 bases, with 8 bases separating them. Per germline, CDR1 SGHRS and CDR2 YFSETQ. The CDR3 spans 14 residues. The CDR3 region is CASSLDEGNQPQHF. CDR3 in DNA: TGCGCCAGCAGCTTGGACGAGGGTAATCAGCCCCAGCATTTT.

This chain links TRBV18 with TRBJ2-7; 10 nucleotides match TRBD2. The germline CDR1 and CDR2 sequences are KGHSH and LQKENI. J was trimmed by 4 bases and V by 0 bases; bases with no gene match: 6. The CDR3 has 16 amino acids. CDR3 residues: CASSPPNSGGRYEQYF. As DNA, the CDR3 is TGTGCCAGCTCACCACCGAATAGCGGGGGGCGTTACGAGCAGTACTTC.

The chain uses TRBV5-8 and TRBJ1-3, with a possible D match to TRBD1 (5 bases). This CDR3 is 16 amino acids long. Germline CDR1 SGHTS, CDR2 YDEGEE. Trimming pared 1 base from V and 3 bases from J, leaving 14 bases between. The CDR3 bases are TGTGCCAGCAGCTTGCAGCAGGGACTTGGTGGAAACACCATATATTTT. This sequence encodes CASSLQQGLGGNTIYF. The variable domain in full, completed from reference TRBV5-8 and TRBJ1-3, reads EAGVTQSPTHLIKTRGQQATLRCSPISGHTSVYWYQQALGLGLQFLLWYDEGEERNRGNFPPRFSGRQFPNYSSELNVNALELEDSALYLCASSLQQGLGGNTIYFGEGSWLTVV.

The CDR3 bases are TGTGCCAGCAGCTTGGGGGGGACACCCGGGGAGCTGTTTTTT. Translation: CASSLGGTPGELFF. The chain carries TRBV7-9 and TRBJ2-2, with D possibly matching TRBD2 (7 bases). V was clipped by 3 bases and J by 6 bases, with 11 bases between them. Per germline, CDR1 SEHNR and CDR2 FQNEAQ (reference sequence). The CDR3 has 14 residues.

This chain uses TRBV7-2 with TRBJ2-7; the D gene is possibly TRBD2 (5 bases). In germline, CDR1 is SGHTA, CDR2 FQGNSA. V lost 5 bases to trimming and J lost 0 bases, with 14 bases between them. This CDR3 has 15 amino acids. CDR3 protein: CASSPWSGDSYEQYF. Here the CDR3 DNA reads TGTGCCAGCAGCCCGTGGTCCGGGGACTCCTACGAGCAGTACTTC.

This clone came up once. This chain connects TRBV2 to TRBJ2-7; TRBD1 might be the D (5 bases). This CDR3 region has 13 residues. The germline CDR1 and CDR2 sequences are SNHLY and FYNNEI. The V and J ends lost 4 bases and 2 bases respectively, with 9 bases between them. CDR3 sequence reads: CASSVQGPYEQYF. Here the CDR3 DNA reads TGTGCCAGCAGTGTCCAGGGCCCCTACGAGCAGTACTTC.

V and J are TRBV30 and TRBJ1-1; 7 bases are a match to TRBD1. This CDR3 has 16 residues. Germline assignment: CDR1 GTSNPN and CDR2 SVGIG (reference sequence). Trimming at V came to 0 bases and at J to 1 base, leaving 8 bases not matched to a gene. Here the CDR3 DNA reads TGTGCCTGGAGTGTACCAGGGGGGCCGGAGAACACTGAAGCTTTCTTT. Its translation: CAWSVPGGPENTEAFF.

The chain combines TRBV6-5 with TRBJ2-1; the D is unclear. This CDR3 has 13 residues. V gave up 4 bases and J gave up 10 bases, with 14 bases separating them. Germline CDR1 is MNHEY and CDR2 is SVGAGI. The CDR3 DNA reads TGTGCCAGCAGTTCCACCACGCCTCGGGAGCAGTTCTTC. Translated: CASSSTTPREQFF.

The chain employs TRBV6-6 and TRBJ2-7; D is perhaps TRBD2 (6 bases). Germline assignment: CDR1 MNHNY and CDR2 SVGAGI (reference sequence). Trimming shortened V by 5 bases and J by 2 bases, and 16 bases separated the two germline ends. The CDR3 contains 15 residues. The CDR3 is CASSGGTDPTYEQYF. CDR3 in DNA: TGTGCCAGCAGTGGGGGGACGGACCCTACCTACGAGCAGTACTTC.

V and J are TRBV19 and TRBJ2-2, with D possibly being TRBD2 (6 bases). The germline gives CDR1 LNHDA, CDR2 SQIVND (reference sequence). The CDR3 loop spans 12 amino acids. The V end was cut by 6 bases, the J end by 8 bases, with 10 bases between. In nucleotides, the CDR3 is TGTGCCAGTAGGGAGGGCCCTGGGGAGCTGTTTTTT. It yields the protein CASREGPGELFF.

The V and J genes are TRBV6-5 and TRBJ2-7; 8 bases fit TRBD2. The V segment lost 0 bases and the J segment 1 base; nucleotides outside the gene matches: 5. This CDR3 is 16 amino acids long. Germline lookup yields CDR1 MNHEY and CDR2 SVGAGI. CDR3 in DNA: TGTGCCAGCAGTTACTCAACGCGGGGGGCTTCCTACGAGCAGTACTTC. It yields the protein CASSYSTRGASYEQYF.

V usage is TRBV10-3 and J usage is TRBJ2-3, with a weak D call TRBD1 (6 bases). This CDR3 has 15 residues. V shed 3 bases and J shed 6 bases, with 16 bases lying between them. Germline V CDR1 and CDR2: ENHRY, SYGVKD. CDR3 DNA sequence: TGTGCCATCAGTGATGGGGGCGGACACGGGGATACGCAGTATTTT. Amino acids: CAISDGGGHGDTQYF.

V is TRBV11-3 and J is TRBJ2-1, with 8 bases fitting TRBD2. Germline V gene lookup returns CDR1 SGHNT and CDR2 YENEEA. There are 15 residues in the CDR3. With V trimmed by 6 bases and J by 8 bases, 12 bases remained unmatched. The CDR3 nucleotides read TGTGCCAGCAGGGCCGGGGGGGCGGATAAGGATGAGCAGTTCTTC. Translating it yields CASRAGGADKDEQFF.